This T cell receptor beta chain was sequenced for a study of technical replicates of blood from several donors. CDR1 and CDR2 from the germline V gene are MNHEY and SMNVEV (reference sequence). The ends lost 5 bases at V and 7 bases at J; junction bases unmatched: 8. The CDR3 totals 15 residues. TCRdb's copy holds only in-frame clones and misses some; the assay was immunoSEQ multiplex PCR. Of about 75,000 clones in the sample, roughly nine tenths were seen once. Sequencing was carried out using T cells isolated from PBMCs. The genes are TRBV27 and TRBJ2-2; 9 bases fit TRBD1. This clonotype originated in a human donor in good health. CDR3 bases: TGTGCCAGCAGTCTTCGACAGGGGGGTAGCGGGGAGCTGTTTTTT. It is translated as CASSLRQGGSGELFF.